This T cell receptor (beta chain) was documented in a study of Graves' ophthalmopathy and Graves' hyperthyroidism. This clonotype was found once. Its antigen is not identified. Likely a read error: the CDR3 ends without its conserved phenylalanine or tryptophan. Deletions cut 2 bases from V and 2 bases from J, with 6 bases between. The CDR3 extends over 13 amino acids. Amplification from RNA transcripts yielded the TCR beta CDR3 regions. RT-PCR with HTBI primers came first, then second-round multiplex PCR. Each CDR3 protein is one row after TCRdb ran MiXCR on the multiplex PCR reads. The sample carries some 160,000 distinct CDR3 sequences, around 40% recorded once. Broader study findings: A 13-signature model separated ophthalmopathy from stable hyperthyroidism, around 90% sensitivity, about 81% specificity.

The chain is built from TRBV12-3 or TRBV12-4 and TRBJ1-2; D is uncertain. This sequence was found in a young man with Graves' ophthalmopathy. The sample taken for sequencing was peripheral blood. CDR3 DNA sequence: TGTGCCAGCAGTTTAACCCCCAACTATGGCTACACCCTC. Translation: CASSLTPNYGYTL.